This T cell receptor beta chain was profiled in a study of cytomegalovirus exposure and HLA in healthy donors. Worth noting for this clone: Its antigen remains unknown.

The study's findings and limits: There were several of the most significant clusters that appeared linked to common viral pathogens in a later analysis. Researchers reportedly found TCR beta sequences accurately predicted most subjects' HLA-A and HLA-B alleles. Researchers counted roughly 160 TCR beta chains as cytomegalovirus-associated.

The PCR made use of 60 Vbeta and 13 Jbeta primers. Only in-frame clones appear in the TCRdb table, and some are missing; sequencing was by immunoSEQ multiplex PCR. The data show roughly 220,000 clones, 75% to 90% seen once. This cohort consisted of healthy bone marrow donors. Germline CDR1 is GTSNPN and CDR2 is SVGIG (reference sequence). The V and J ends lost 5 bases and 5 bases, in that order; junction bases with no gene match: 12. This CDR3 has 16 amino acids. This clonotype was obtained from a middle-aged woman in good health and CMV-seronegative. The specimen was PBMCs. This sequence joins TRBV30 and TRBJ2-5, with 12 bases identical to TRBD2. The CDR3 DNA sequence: TGTGCCTGGTCCGGACTAGCGGGAAGTCATGTGGAGACCCAGTACTTC. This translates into CAWSGLAGSHVETQYF. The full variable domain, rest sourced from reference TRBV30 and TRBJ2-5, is SQTIHQWPATLVQPVGSPLSLECTVEGTSNPNLYWYRQAAGRGLQLLFYSVGIGQISSEVPQNLSASRPQDRQFILSSKKLLLSDSGFYLCAWSGLAGSHVETQYFGPGTRLLVL.